This T cell receptor (beta chain) is drawn from a study of CD8+ T cells in alopecia areata. Overall study: The SALT score measured affected scalp surface percentage in treated patients. The study, taken as a whole, reports: Many expanded lesional clones stayed in scalp and blood while on tofacitinib. Among the top 100, expanded CD8+ clones were significantly decreased by tofacitinib, as was scalp clonality.

Comments on this clone: What it binds is unknown.

The CDR3 is made up of 14 amino acids. Unmatched junction bases numbered 7, after V lost 5 bases and J lost 5 bases. In germline, CDR1 is SEHNR, CDR2 FQNEAQ (reference sequence). Treatment described: oral pan-JAK inhibitor, 5-10 mg twice daily. Starting from PBMCs, sorting isolated CD4+ and CD8+ T cells. cDNA serving as the sequencing template came from extracted, reverse transcribed RNA. TCRdb's table, derived via immunoSEQ multiplex PCR, lists solely in-frame clones and lacks some. Of over 150,000 clones in the sample, 53% are singletons; the top ten hold less than 14%. The chain uses TRBV7-9 and TRBJ2-7; 9 bases match TRBD1. Sequencing was performed on CD8+ T cells sorted from blood, taken at week 24, from a patient treated with tofacitinib. The TCR was taken from a human donor with alopecia areata. CDR3 region: CASSPGQGRDEQYF. The DNA for the CDR3 is TGTGCCAGCAGCCCGGGACAGGGTCGGGACGAGCAGTACTTC.